What follows is one TCR beta chain and its context. With 3 bases removed from V and 5 bases from J, the gap between germline ends came to 18 bases. CDR3 length: 16 residues. Germline values: CDR1 SGDLS, CDR2 YYNGEE. The data are from a study of radiotherapy plus CTLA-4 blockade in lung cancer. Profiled with immunoSEQ multiplex PCR; TCRdb holds only in-frame clones, not every one. The table has about 48,000 clones, roughly 80% seen once; the top ten hold approximately 3.6%. Lung cancer patients with chemo-refractory metastatic non-small-cell disease were given focal radiation plus CTLA-4 blockade with ipilimumab.

The sequencing used peripheral blood, collected from a patient treated with radiotherapy plus ipilimumab. The sequence was obtained from a human donor with non-small cell lung cancer who had stable disease on radiotherapy plus ipilimumab. This chain links TRBV9 with TRBJ2-1; tentatively, D is TRBD2 (6 bases). The CDR3 here is CASSGGSGGEDNEQFF. CDR3 bases: TGTGCCAGCAGCGGTGGATCTGGCGGGGAAGACAATGAGCAGTTCTTC. Complete variable domain (other parts from reference TRBV9 and TRBJ2-1): DSGVTQTPKHLITATGQRVTLRCSPRSGDLSVYWYQQSLDQGLQFLIQYYNGEERAKGNILERFSAQQFPDLHSELNLSSLELGDSALYFCASSGGSGGEDNEQFFGPGTRLTVL.